The 8 T cell receptor beta chains below were found in one sample sequenced in a study of cytomegalovirus exposure and HLA in healthy donors. 60 Vbeta and 13 Jbeta primers were used in PCR. Sequencing was performed with immunoSEQ multiplex PCR; in TCRdb, only in-frame clones are kept and a portion is missing. This sample's table has roughly 120,000 clones. Sequenced: PBMCs. Receptors were obtained from a man between 18 and 35 years old in good health and CMV-seronegative.

The chain's CDR3 is CASSLVARARNTIYF. The CDR3 DNA sequence: TGTGCCAGCAGCTTGGTGGCCAGGGCAAGAAACACCATATATTTT. The chain employs TRBV5-6 and TRBJ1-3; the D gene is possibly TRBD1 (5 bases). Trimming pared 0 bases from V and 5 bases from J, leaving 12 bases between. Per germline, CDR1 SGHDT and CDR2 YYEEEE. The CDR3 is 15 amino acids. Full variable domain (missing parts from reference TRBV5-6 and TRBJ1-3): DAGVTQSPTHLIKTRGQQVTLRCSPKSGHDTVSWYQQALGQGPQFIFQYYEEEERQRGNFPDRFSGHQFPNYSSELNVNALLLGDSALYLCASSLVARARNTIYFGEGSWLTVV.

The chain employs TRBV4-1 and TRBJ2-1, with D possibly TRBD2 on 5 matching bases. This CDR3 spans 16 amino acids. Germline V gives CDR1 MGHRA, CDR2 YSYEKL. V lost 4 bases, J lost 8 bases, and 21 bases lay in between. The CDR3 sequence is CASSPGPFGGADEQFF. CDR3 sequence (DNA): TGCGCCAGCAGCCCTGGCCCTTTTGGTGGAGCGGATGAGCAGTTCTTC.

The rearrangement joins TRBV12-5 to TRBJ1-4, with 7 bases matching TRBD1. Germline-derived CDR1 and CDR2 are LGHNT and FRNRAP. The CDR3 has 14 residues. The ends lost 5 bases at V and 8 bases at J; junction bases unmatched: 8. The CDR3 region is CASGGGDRREKLFF. The DNA for the CDR3 is TGTGCTAGTGGTGGTGGGGACAGAAGGGAAAAACTGTTTTTT. The full variable domain, in which reference TRBV12-5 and TRBJ1-4 provide the parts outside the CDR3, is DARVTQTPRHKVTEMGQEVTMRCQPILGHNTVFWYRQTMMQGLELLAYFRNRAPLDDSGMPKDRFSAEMPDATLATLKIQPSEPRDSAVYFCASGGGDRREKLFFGSGTQLSVL.

The V and J genes are TRBV6-1 and TRBJ1-2, with unresolved D. V lost 2 bases and J 6 bases, leaving 10 bases between the germline ends. The length of the CDR3 is 13 residues. Germline V gives CDR1 MNHNS, CDR2 SASEGT. The CDR3 sequence: CASSETPTNGYTF. The DNA for the CDR3 is TGTGCCAGCAGTGAAACCCCGACAAATGGCTACACCTTC.

This chain joins TRBV28 and TRBJ2-3; 8 nucleotides line up with TRBD1. The CDR3 runs 15 residues. The germline CDR1 and CDR2 sequences are MDHEN and SYDVKM. After removal of 3 bases from V and 2 bases from J, the junction contained 4 bases not matched to a gene. CDR3 in amino acids: CASSFPDRATDTQYF. The CDR3 DNA sequence: TGTGCCAGCAGTTTTCCGGACAGGGCCACAGATACGCAGTATTTT.

The V and J genes are TRBV18 and TRBJ1-5; D may be TRBD1 (5 bases). The CDR3 has 15 residues. Germline CDR1 and CDR2: KGHSH and LQKENI. V was shortened by 2 bases and J by 3 bases, with 11 bases between the two germline ends. The CDR3 DNA sequence: TGTGCCAGCTCACCATTAGACAGATCCAATCAGCCCCAGCATTTT. Its translation is CASSPLDRSNQPQHF.

V is TRBV27 and J is TRBJ2-7; TRBD2 might be the D (6 bases). The CDR3 totals 15 residues. CDR1 MNHEY and CDR2 SMNVEV come from the germline V gene (reference sequence). The V end was cut by 6 bases, the J end by 3 bases, with 18 bases between. This CDR3 is CASRGWGEVGYEQYF. The CDR3 nucleotides read TGTGCCAGCAGAGGCTGGGGGGAGGTCGGCTACGAGCAGTACTTC.

The rearrangement uses TRBV27 and TRBJ1-2; tentative D call: TRBD1 (5 bases). V lost 7 bases and J 4 bases, leaving 7 bases between the germline ends. Germline CDR1 and CDR2: MNHEY and SMNVEV (reference sequence). The CDR3 totals 11 residues. The CDR3 DNA sequence: TGTGCCAGCACCGGGGGCTATGGCTACACCTTC. Protein: CASTGGYGYTF.